The clone carrying this TCR beta chain was observed many times. Its target is unknown. These data belong to a study of T cells in Graves' hyperthyroidism and ophthalmopathy. General study findings and limits: Among clonotypes expanded in thyroid above 0.001, most were also found in blood.

Amplified TCR beta CDR3 regions derived from RNA transcripts. TCR CDR3 underwent first-round RT-PCR with the HTBI primer set. MiXCR, applied by TCRdb to the multiplex PCR reads, yields one record per CDR3 protein. Here the sample spans a few hundred thousand distinct CDR3 sequences, less than 20% being singletons. CDR3 length: 14 amino acids. The J segment lost 1 base and the V segment lost 8 bases, leaving 5 bases of the junction unmatched. The sample was blood. The sequence was obtained from a woman aged 30 to 39 with Graves' hyperthyroidism. The V and J genes are TRBV12-3 or TRBV12-4 and TRBJ2-3; 8 bases line up with TRBD2. The CDR3 spells CASFPSGRTDTQYF. CDR3 DNA: TGTGCCAGCTTCCCTAGCGGGCGCACAGATACGCAGTATTTT.